Here is one T cell receptor (beta chain) with its context. What it binds is unknown. The data originate from a study of breast tumors, draining lymph nodes, adjacent tissues. Overall study findings and caveats: Tumor T cell lymph node origin was a supported hypothesis, not proven. Luminal-like breast cancer showed significantly greater tumor-nontumor repertoire similarity than basal-like breast cancer did. Tumor TCR diversity was below lymph nodes but above nontumor tissue.

There are 13 residues in the CDR3. Germline V lookup: CDR1 GTSNPN, CDR2 SVGIG (reference sequence). V was shortened by 4 bases and J by 7 bases, with 11 bases between the two germline ends. TCRdb passed the multiplex PCR reads through MiXCR, listing each CDR3 protein once. The sample lists about 31,000 distinct CDR3 sequences, roughly two thirds occurring once. V is TRBV30 and J is TRBJ1-6; D is perhaps TRBD1 (5 bases). The TCR was taken from a female donor with breast cancer. Some clones in this sample may be carry-over from other donors' samples. Sequencing was performed on breast tumor tissue. This CDR3 reads CAWIGAGNSPLHF. The DNA of the CDR3 is TGTGCCTGGATAGGGGCAGGGAATTCACCCCTCCACTTT.